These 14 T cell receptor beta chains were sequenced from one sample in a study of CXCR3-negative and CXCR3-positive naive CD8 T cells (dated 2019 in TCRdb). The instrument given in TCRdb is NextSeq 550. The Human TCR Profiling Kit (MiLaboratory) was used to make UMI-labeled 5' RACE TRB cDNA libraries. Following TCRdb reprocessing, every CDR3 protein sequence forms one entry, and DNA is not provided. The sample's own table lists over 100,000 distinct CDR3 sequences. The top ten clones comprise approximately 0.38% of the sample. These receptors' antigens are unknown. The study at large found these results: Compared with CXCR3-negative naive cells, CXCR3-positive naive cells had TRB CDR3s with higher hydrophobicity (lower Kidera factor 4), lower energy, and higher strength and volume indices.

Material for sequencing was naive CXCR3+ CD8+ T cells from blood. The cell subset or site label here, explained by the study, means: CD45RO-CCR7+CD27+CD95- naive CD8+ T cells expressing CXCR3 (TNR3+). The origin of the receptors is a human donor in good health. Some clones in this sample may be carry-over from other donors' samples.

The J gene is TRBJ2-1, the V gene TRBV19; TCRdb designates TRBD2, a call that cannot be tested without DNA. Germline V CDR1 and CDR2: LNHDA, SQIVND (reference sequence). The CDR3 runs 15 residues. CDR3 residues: CASGNVLAGGNEQFF.

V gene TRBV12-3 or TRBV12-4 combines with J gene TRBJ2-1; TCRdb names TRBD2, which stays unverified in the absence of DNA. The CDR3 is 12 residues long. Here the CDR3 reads CASSLPYNEQFF.

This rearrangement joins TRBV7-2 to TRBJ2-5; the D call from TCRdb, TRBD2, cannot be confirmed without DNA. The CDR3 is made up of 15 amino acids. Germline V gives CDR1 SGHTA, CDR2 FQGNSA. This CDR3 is CASSLVGASGETQYF.

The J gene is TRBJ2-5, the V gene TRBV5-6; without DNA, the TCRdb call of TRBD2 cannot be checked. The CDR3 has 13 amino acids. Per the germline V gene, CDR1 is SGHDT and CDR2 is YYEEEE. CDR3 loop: CASNPSGAETQYF.

CDR3 residues: CASSLDSGTGGYNEQFF. V is TRBV5-5 and J is TRBJ2-1; checking the TCRdb D call of TRBD1 is not possible without DNA. The CDR3 runs 17 residues. Germline lookup yields CDR1 SGHKS and CDR2 YYEKEE (reference sequence).

The CDR3 protein is CATSEAWKFNEQFF. The V call is TRBV15, the J call TRBJ2-1. CDR1 LNHNV and CDR2 YYDKDF come from the germline V gene (reference sequence). This CDR3 has 14 residues.

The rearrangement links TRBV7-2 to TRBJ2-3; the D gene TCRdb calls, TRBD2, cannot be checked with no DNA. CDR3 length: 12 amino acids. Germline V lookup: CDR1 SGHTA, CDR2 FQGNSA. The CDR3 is CLSGWATDTQYF.

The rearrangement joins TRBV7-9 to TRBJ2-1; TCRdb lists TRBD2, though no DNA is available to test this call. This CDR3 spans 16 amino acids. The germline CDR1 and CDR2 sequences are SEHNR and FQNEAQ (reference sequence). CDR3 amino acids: CASSYLAASSYNEQFF.

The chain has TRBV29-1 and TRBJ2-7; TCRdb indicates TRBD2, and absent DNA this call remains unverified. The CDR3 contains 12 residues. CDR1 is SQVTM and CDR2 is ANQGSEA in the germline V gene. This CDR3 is CSVPGTIHEQYF.

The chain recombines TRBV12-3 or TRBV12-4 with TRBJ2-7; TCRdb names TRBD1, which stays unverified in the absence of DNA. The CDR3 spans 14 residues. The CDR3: CASSFGGLSSEQYF.

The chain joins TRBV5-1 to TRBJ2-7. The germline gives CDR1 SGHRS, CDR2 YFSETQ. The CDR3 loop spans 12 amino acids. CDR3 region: CASSFDNYEQYF.

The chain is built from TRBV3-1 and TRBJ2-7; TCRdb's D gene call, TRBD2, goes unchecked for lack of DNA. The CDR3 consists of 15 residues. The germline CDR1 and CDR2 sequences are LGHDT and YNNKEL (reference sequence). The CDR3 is CASSQVRERRYEQYF.

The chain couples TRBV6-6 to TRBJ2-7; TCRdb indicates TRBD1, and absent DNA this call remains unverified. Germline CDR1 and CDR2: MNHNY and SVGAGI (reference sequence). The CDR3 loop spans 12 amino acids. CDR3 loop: CASREGENEQYF.

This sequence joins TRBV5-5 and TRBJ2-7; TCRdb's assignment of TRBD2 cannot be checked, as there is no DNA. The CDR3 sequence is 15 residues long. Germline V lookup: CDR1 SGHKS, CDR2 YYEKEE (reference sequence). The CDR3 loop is CASSLVTSGGNEQYF.